This section outlines one T cell receptor beta chain sequence together with its context. Its specificity is not known. This specimen comes from a study of CXCR3-negative and CXCR3-positive naive CD8 T cells. Findings and caveats of the study: TRBV-TRBJ usage was similar across naive CXCR3 subsets but distinct in memory cells. Greater hydrophobicity was found in TRB CDR3s of CXCR3-positive naive cells than of CXCR3-negative naive cells. TCR interaction strength was inferred from TRB CDR3 physicochemistry, as CD5 matched across naive subsets.

Germline V gives CDR1 SGHRS, CDR2 YFSETQ. The CDR3 has 14 amino acids. UMI labels and 5' RACE were used to prepare the TRB cDNA libraries. TCRdb reprocessed the 5' RACE reads, with one entry per CDR3 protein and no DNA. Recorded for this sample: about 98,000 distinct CDR3 sequences. Every individual CD8+ T cell subset underwent sorting in triplicate at 250,000 to 300,000 cells apiece. The source is a human donor in good health. Some clones in this sample may be carry-over from other donors' samples. The chain couples TRBV5-1 to TRBJ2-7. The sequenced sample was naive CXCR3+ CD8+ T cells from blood. Subset specified: CD45RO-CCR7+CD27+CD95- naive CD8+ T cells expressing CXCR3 (TNR3+). The CDR3 spells CASSLSPGSYEQYF.